The 25 T cell receptor beta chains presented below share a single source sample, sequenced in a study of T cell responses to AZD1222 COVID-19 vaccine. Sequencing used immunoSEQ multiplex PCR; TCRdb keeps in-frame clones, though not all of them. This sample has 100,000 to 150,000 clones, with 91% found just once. This specimen consisted of peripheral blood, obtained 28 days after the second AZD1222 dose. These receptors all come from an adult who received the AZD1222 COVID-19 vaccine.

V and J are TRBV11-1 and TRBJ1-1, with 10 bases lining up with TRBD1. Germline V CDR1 and CDR2: SGHAT, FQDESV (reference sequence). CDR3 size: 14 residues. The J segment lost 7 bases and the V segment lost 5 bases, leaving 7 bases of the junction unmatched. CDR3 loop: CASSAQTGGGEAFF. The CDR3 nucleotides are TGTGCCAGCAGCGCCCAGACAGGGGGCGGTGAAGCTTTCTTT.

The V gene is TRBV7-9, the J gene TRBJ1-6; no firm D call. CDR3 size: 13 residues. Trimming shortened V by 4 bases and J by 7 bases, and 8 bases separated the two germline ends. The V gene's germline CDR1 is SEHNR and CDR2 FQNEAQ (reference sequence). The CDR3 DNA reads TGTGCCAGCAGCTCTATGGGAAATTCACCCCTCCACTTT. Protein product: CASSSMGNSPLHF. Complete variable domain (other parts from reference TRBV7-9 and TRBJ1-6): DTGVSQNPRHKITKRGQNVTFRCDPISEHNRLYWYRQTLGQGPEFLTYFQNEAQLEKSRLLSDRFSAERPKGSFSTLEIQRTEQGDSAMYLCASSSMGNSPLHFGNGTRLTVT.

V usage is TRBV5-1 and J usage is TRBJ2-2; 8 bases are a match to TRBD1. This CDR3 is 16 amino acids long. Trimming took 4 bases from V and 0 from J; bases not matched to a gene: 5. Per the germline V gene, CDR1 is SGHRS and CDR2 is YFSETQ. The CDR3 loop is CASSGSTGANTGELFF. The CDR3 region has the DNA TGCGCCAGCAGCGGATCGACAGGGGCGAACACCGGGGAGCTGTTTTTT.

The chain carries TRBV7-2 and TRBJ2-1; 7 bases fit TRBD1. Germline assignment: CDR1 SGHTA and CDR2 FQGNSA. The CDR3 extends over 15 amino acids. V lost 3 bases to trimming and J lost 8 bases; unmatched junction nucleotides: 10. The CDR3 DNA reads TGTGCCAGCAGCTTGGTGAGACAGGGTTGGGATGAGCAGTTCTTC. The encoded protein is CASSLVRQGWDEQFF.

This chain uses TRBV10-3 with TRBJ1-5, with 7 bases lining up with TRBD1. This CDR3 comprises 16 residues. With V trimmed by 2 bases and J by 6 bases, 10 bases remained unmatched. Germline V gene sequence: CDR1 ENHRY, CDR2 SYGVKD. CDR3 nucleotides: TGTGCCATCAGTGAGAGGGCAGGGGGGTACGGTCAGCCCCAGCATTTT. Translating it yields CAISERAGGYGQPQHF.

The CDR3 region is CASGQGDTEAFF. The CDR3 DNA is TGTGCCAGCGGACAGGGGGATACTGAAGCTTTCTTT. The chain employs TRBV6-6 and TRBJ1-1, with 10 positions matching TRBD1. Trimming cost V 8 bases and J 5 bases; bases outside gene matches: 2. The CDR3 is made up of 12 amino acids. Germline V gene lookup returns CDR1 MNHNY and CDR2 SVGAGI (reference sequence).

The chain recombines TRBV5-1 with TRBJ2-3; 7 positions agree with TRBD2. Germline values: CDR1 SGHRS, CDR2 YFSETQ. V lost 0 bases and J lost 2; bases outside the gene matches: 0. CDR3 length equals 14 residues. CDR3 in amino acids: CASSLGLATDTQYF. The CDR3 nucleotides are TGCGCCAGCAGCTTGGGACTAGCCACAGATACGCAGTATTTT.

The CDR3 reads CAIRGWGGDGYGYTF. DNA of the CDR3: TGTGCCATCAGGGGCTGGGGGGGCGACGGCTATGGCTACACCTTC. The chain uses TRBV10-3 and TRBJ1-2; D is possibly TRBD1 (6 bases). V was cut by 6 bases and J by 4 bases, with 18 bases left in between. Germline V lookup: CDR1 ENHRY, CDR2 SYGVKD. The CDR3 runs to 15 residues.

This chain links TRBV6-5 with TRBJ1-6; no definite D call. The germline V and J ends were trimmed by 6 bases and 4 bases, with 10 bases remaining between them. The CDR3 length is 14 residues. Germline CDR1 MNHEY, CDR2 SVGAGI. The CDR3 coding sequence is TGTGCCAGCAGCTACGGGGAGTATAATTCACCCCTCCACTTT. Protein sequence: CASSYGEYNSPLHF.

The J gene is TRBJ1-2, the V gene TRBV18; no reliable D call. The CDR3 has 15 amino acids. Between the trimmed V and J ends, which lost 0 bases and 0 bases, there was a span of 8 bases. From germline, CDR1 is KGHSH and CDR2 LQKENI. The CDR3 bases are TGTGCCAGCTCACCACCGACCGCAGCTAACTATGGCTACACCTTC. Its translation: CASSPPTAANYGYTF.

There are a few counts of this clone. The chain joins TRBV7-9 to TRBJ1-3; D unclear. The germline V and J ends were trimmed by 5 bases and 4 bases, with 9 bases remaining between them. From germline, CDR1 is SEHNR and CDR2 FQNEAQ (reference sequence). The CDR3 runs to 13 residues. The CDR3 sequence: CASSPRGGNTIYF. The DNA of the CDR3 is TGTGCCAGCAGCCCGAGAGGAGGAAACACCATATATTTT.

This clone was observed a single time. The CDR3: CASSLGISVRAEAFF. The CDR3 DNA reads as TGTGCCAGCAGCTTAGGGATATCGGTTAGGGCTGAAGCTTTCTTT. The chain carries TRBV11-3 and TRBJ1-1; D call uncertain. In germline, CDR1 is SGHNT, CDR2 YENEEA. The CDR3 length is 15 residues. V was cut by 1 base and J by 6 bases, with 15 bases left in between. Filled out from reference TRBV11-3 and TRBJ1-1, the complete variable domain reads EAGVVQSPRYKIIEKKQPVAFWCNPISGHNTLYWYLQNLGQGPELLIRYENEEAVDDSQLPKDRFSAERLKGVDSTLKIQPAELGDSAVYLCASSLGISVRAEAFFGQGTRLTVV.

DNA for the CDR3: TGTGCCAGCAGTTTAGATGTACAGGGAGGGCAGCCCCAGCATTTT. Translation gives CASSLDVQGGQPQHF. The chain recombines TRBV28 with TRBJ1-5, with a tentative D call TRBD1 (6 bases). The V gene lost 2 bases and the J gene lost 7 bases, with 15 bases spanning the gap. Germline loops: CDR1 MDHEN, CDR2 SYDVKM. The CDR3 sequence is 15 residues long.

CDR3: CASSVGVDSYGYTF. In nucleotides, the CDR3 is TGTGCCAGCAGCGTAGGGGTGGACAGCTATGGCTACACCTTC. This sequence joins TRBV9 and TRBJ1-2; a weak D match, TRBD1 (6 bases). This CDR3 is 14 amino acids long. Trimming removed 0 bases at V and 4 bases at J, with 10 bases between. Germline lookup yields CDR1 SGDLS and CDR2 YYNGEE.

The chain combines TRBV24-1 with TRBJ1-2; TRBD1 is a possible D gene (5 bases). Deletions cut 0 bases from V and 3 bases from J, with 16 bases between. Looked up from germline, CDR1 is KGHDR and CDR2 is SFDVKD. The CDR3 sequence is 17 residues long. CDR3 sequence: CATSDLVPRQLHYGYTF. The CDR3, as DNA: TGTGCCACCAGTGATTTGGTCCCGCGACAGCTACACTATGGCTACACCTTC.

CDR3 sequence: CASSLQVPSSGNTIYF. The DNA for the CDR3 is TGTGCCAGCAGCTTGCAGGTGCCGAGCTCTGGAAACACCATATATTTT. The V gene is TRBV5-5, the J gene TRBJ1-3, with D unclear. The V gene's germline CDR1 is SGHKS and CDR2 YYEKEE (reference sequence). The CDR3 contains 16 residues. Trimming pared 1 base from V and 0 bases from J, leaving 11 bases between.

V is TRBV7-9 and J is TRBJ1-3; no reliable D call. CDR3 size: 17 residues. Germline V gives CDR1 SEHNR, CDR2 FQNEAQ (reference sequence). The V end lost 1 base, the J end lost 0 bases, and 13 bases lay between the germline ends. The CDR3 sequence is CASSLGVTYNSGNTIYF. The CDR3 DNA reads TGTGCCAGCAGCTTAGGTGTCACCTACAACTCTGGAAACACCATATATTTT. Drawing the rest from reference TRBV7-9 and TRBJ1-3, the complete variable domain is DTGVSQNPRHKITKRGQNVTFRCDPISEHNRLYWYRQTLGQGPEFLTYFQNEAQLEKSRLLSDRFSAERPKGSFSTLEIQRTEQGDSAMYLCASSLGVTYNSGNTIYFGEGSWLTVV.

The chain couples TRBV4-3 to TRBJ2-1, with 8 bases aligning to TRBD2. Trimming cost V 3 bases and J 9 bases; bases outside gene matches: 10. Germline CDR1 LGHNA, CDR2 YSLEER. This CDR3 is 15 amino acids long. The CDR3 spells CASSQNGRVQGEQFF. CDR3 in DNA: TGCGCCAGCAGCCAGAACGGGAGGGTCCAGGGTGAGCAGTTCTTC.

The chain joins TRBV12-3 or TRBV12-4 to TRBJ1-1; D perhaps matches TRBD1 (6 bases). The CDR3 consists of 13 residues. The ends were cut back, 6 bases at V and 5 bases at J, with 13 bases in the middle. CDR3 amino acids: CASSQTGLTEAFF. The CDR3 DNA follows: TGTGCCAGCAGCCAAACAGGGTTGACTGAAGCTTTCTTT.

This clone has a single count. J is TRBJ2-5 and V is TRBV5-6, with a weak D call TRBD2 (5 bases). The germline V and J ends were trimmed by 0 bases and 5 bases, with 14 bases remaining between them. The CDR3 sequence is 15 residues long. Germline V gene lookup returns CDR1 SGHDT and CDR2 YYEEEE. As DNA, the CDR3 is TGTGCCAGCAGCTTGGCTGGGGTTTGGGAGGAGACCCAGTACTTC. Protein: CASSLAGVWEETQYF.

This chain connects TRBV27 to TRBJ1-2, with 9 bases matching TRBD1. The CDR3 sequence is 14 residues long. V shed 8 bases, J shed 7 bases, and the junction held 11 bases outside the gene matches. Germline lookup yields CDR1 MNHEY and CDR2 SMNVEV (reference sequence). CDR3 DNA: TGTGCCAGCCGATTACAGGGGGCGCGGGGTGGCTACACCTTC. As protein: CASRLQGARGGYTF.

The gene calls are TRBV5-6 and TRBJ2-4; tentative D call: TRBD1 (7 bases). The CDR3 sequence is 13 residues long. Trimming took off 7 bases at V and 10 bases at J, with 18 bases between the two ends. Germline assignment: CDR1 SGHDT and CDR2 YYEEEE. This CDR3 is CASRRTGDSIQYF. The CDR3, as DNA: TGTGCCAGCCGTCGAACAGGGGACTCAATTCAGTACTTC.

The V and J genes are TRBV19 and TRBJ1-3; D call uncertain. CDR3 size: 13 residues. Germline loops: CDR1 LNHDA, CDR2 SQIVND (reference sequence). V lost 6 bases, J lost 4 bases, and 10 bases lay in between. CDR3 loop: CASSWGYGNTIYF. CDR3 DNA: TGTGCCAGTAGCTGGGGTTACGGAAACACCATATATTTT.

The sample holds a few counts of this clone. The chain couples TRBV7-9 to TRBJ1-3; D unresolved. The germline V gene has CDR1 SEHNR and CDR2 FQNEAQ (reference sequence). This CDR3 region has 14 residues. Trimming pared 1 base from V and 4 bases from J, leaving 8 bases between. The CDR3, as DNA: TGTGCCAGCAGCTTAGGGGCAGACGGAAACACCATATATTTT. This encodes CASSLGADGNTIYF.

The chain is built from TRBV27 and TRBJ1-1; D not resolved. Germline values: CDR1 MNHEY, CDR2 SMNVEV (reference sequence). The CDR3 totals 14 residues. V was cut by 6 bases and J by 0 bases, with 11 bases left in between. The CDR3 protein is CASRVTWVNTEAFF. CDR3 DNA sequence: TGTGCCAGCAGGGTCACGTGGGTGAACACTGAAGCTTTCTTT.